One sample yielded the 19 T cell receptor beta chains listed below, sequenced in a study of CD8 T cells in ankylosing spondylitis. Each CDR3 protein gets one entry after TCRdb re-called the 5' RACE reads with MiXCR. The sample lists around 230,000 distinct CDR3 sequences; 7.5% to 9.5% were seen once. Sample: blood, either unsorted or a sorted T cell fraction (not recorded which). Receptors originate from a female donor with ankylosing spondylitis or in good health (not recorded which).

The V gene is TRBV7-2, the J gene TRBJ2-5; D call uncertain. The CDR3 totals 14 residues. The germline gives CDR1 SGHTA, CDR2 FQGNSA. V was pared by 1 base and J by 5 bases, with 11 bases between. This CDR3 reads CASSLVVVGETQYF. DNA of the CDR3: TGTGCCAGCAGCTTAGTTGTGGTGGGGGAGACCCAGTACTTC.

This clonotype was counted ten times or more. The rearrangement links TRBV7-9 to TRBJ2-7; 8 bases match TRBD2. Germline V gene lookup returns CDR1 SEHNR and CDR2 FQNEAQ (reference sequence). The CDR3 sequence is 14 residues long. The V segment lost 3 bases and the J segment 5 bases; nucleotides outside the gene matches: 6. This chain's CDR3 is CASSFTSGRDEQYF. The CDR3 nucleotides are TGTGCCAGCAGCTTCACTAGCGGCAGGGACGAGCAGTACTTC.

The sample holds a few counts of this clonotype. V gene TRBV12-3 or TRBV12-4 combines with J gene TRBJ2-7, with 7 positions matching TRBD2. The CDR3 runs to 15 residues. The J segment lost 4 bases and the V segment lost 6 bases, leaving 12 bases of the junction unmatched. The CDR3 here is CASSPASGPAYEQYF. CDR3 bases: TGTGCCAGCAGCCCCGCTAGCGGACCCGCTTACGAGCAGTACTTC.

At least ten counts were recorded for this clonotype. This chain connects TRBV5-1 to TRBJ2-7, with D unresolved. The V gene lost 8 bases and the J gene lost 6 bases, with 18 bases spanning the gap. The CDR3 totals 13 residues. CDR1 and CDR2 (germline): SGHRS, YFSETQ. The CDR3 here is CASRTDLDFEQYF. The CDR3 DNA is TGCGCCAGTCGGACCGACCTAGACTTCGAGCAGTACTTC.

This clonotype has at least ten counts. The J gene is TRBJ1-5, the V gene TRBV10-2, with D unclear. This CDR3 region has 15 residues. V was pared by 3 bases and J by 0 bases, with 9 bases between. From germline, CDR1 is WSHSY and CDR2 SAAADI. The CDR3 DNA sequence: TGCGCCAGCAGTGAAACGGTCCATAGCAATCAGCCCCAGCATTTT. It encodes CASSETVHSNQPQHF.

This rearrangement joins TRBV20-1 to TRBJ2-6; D might be TRBD1 or TRBD2, each matching 5 bases. The CDR3 is 17 amino acids. In germline, CDR1 is DFQATT, CDR2 SNEGSKA (reference sequence). Trimming took off 0 bases at V and 1 base at J, with 13 bases between the two ends. CDR3 nucleotides: TGCAGTGCTAGAGATTGGGACGGGGTATCTGGGGCCAACGTCCTGACTTTC. This encodes CSARDWDGVSGANVLTF.

The rearrangement joins TRBV20-1 to TRBJ2-7, with 9 bases identical to TRBD2. The ends lost 1 base at V and 5 bases at J; junction bases unmatched: 6. Germline V gene data show CDR1 as DFQATT and CDR2 as SNEGSKA (reference sequence). The CDR3 extends over 14 amino acids. The CDR3 region is CSARGSGSIHEQYF. The DNA for the CDR3 is TGCAGTGCTAGAGGTAGCGGGAGTATCCACGAGCAGTACTTC.

The gene calls are TRBV14 and TRBJ2-7; the D is unclear. With 8 bases removed from V and 0 bases from J, the gap between germline ends came to 14 bases. The germline V gene has CDR1 SGHDN and CDR2 FVKESK. The CDR3 totals 14 residues. CDR3 protein: CASLGRPLSYEQYF. CDR3 sequence (DNA): TGTGCCAGCCTCGGGCGGCCTCTCTCCTACGAGCAGTACTTC.

This clonotype has at least ten counts. The chain couples TRBV9 to TRBJ2-7; D tentatively reads TRBD1 or TRBD2 (5 bases each). The length of the CDR3 is 16 residues. Per germline, CDR1 SGDLS and CDR2 YYNGEE. Trimming took 0 bases from V and 1 from J, leaving 14 bases between them. CDR3 loop: CASSVDGGRRSYEQYF. CDR3 coding DNA: TGTGCCAGCAGCGTAGATGGGGGACGGAGATCCTACGAGCAGTACTTC.

This clonotype was observed at least ten times. The V gene is TRBV12-3 or TRBV12-4, the J gene TRBJ2-5; unclear D gene. CDR3 size: 14 residues. The V end lost 1 base, the J end lost 1 base, and 7 bases lay between the germline ends. This CDR3 is CASSLVVGQETQYF. CDR3 nucleotides: TGTGCCAGCAGTTTAGTGGTAGGCCAAGAGACCCAGTACTTC.

This clonotype was found many times. This rearrangement joins TRBV5-1 to TRBJ1-1; TRBD1 is a possible D gene (6 bases). Trimming stripped 4 bases from V and 4 bases from J, with 17 bases between. The CDR3 sequence is 15 residues long. In germline, CDR1 is SGHRS, CDR2 YFSETQ. The CDR3 DNA is TGCGCCAGCAGCCGTACAACAGGGTTCGGCACTGAAGCTTTCTTT. It is translated as CASSRTTGFGTEAFF.

This clonotype was detected ten times or more. V gene TRBV5-1 combines with J gene TRBJ2-3; the match to TRBD2 covers 11 bases. V shed 4 bases, J shed 3 bases, and the junction held 10 bases outside the gene matches. The CDR3 covers 17 residues. Germline V gene sequence: CDR1 SGHRS, CDR2 YFSETQ. This chain's CDR3 is CASSPGTSGARTDTQYF. CDR3 sequence (DNA): TGCGCCAGCAGCCCAGGGACTAGCGGAGCCCGGACAGATACGCAGTATTTT.

This clonotype was observed at least ten times. CDR3 coding DNA: TGCAGTGCGTGGTCAACAGGGGGAGGCTATGGCTACACCTTC. This sequence encodes CSAWSTGGGYGYTF. The V and J genes are TRBV20-1 and TRBJ1-2, with 8 bases aligning to TRBD1. From germline, CDR1 is DFQATT and CDR2 SNEGSKA (reference sequence). This CDR3 contains 14 residues. With V trimmed by 6 bases and J by 4 bases, 10 bases remained unmatched.

In its sample, this clonotype was seen once. Compared with germline, one end of the junction differs, possibly owing to a read error. The genes are TRBV30 and TRBJ1-2, with 8 bases fitting TRBD1. The CDR3 length is 15 residues. Germline V gene data show CDR1 as GTSNPN and CDR2 as SVGIG (reference sequence). The CDR3 nucleotides read TGTGCCTGGAGTGTACTCCCTGACAGGGGCTATAGCTACACCTTC. Protein sequence: CAWSVLPDRGYSYTF.

This clonotype was observed many times. In nucleotides, the CDR3 is TGTGCCAGCAGTTCCGGTCGGACGAGGGAGCAGTTCTTC. This encodes CASSSGRTREQFF. This chain uses TRBV28 with TRBJ2-1; D not certain. V shed 4 bases and J shed 10 bases, with 14 bases lying between them. The CDR3 sequence is 13 residues long. CDR1 is MDHEN and CDR2 is SYDVKM in the germline V gene.

This clonotype was counted at least ten times. This sequence joins TRBV10-3 and TRBJ1-1; D not certain. This CDR3 region has 13 residues. Looked up from germline, CDR1 is ENHRY and CDR2 is SYGVKD. The V end was cut by 3 bases, the J end by 1 base, with 6 bases between. The CDR3 protein is CAISERQNTEAFF. In DNA, the CDR3 is TGTGCCATCAGTGAAAGACAGAACACTGAAGCTTTCTTT.

The gene calls are TRBV27 and TRBJ2-2, with 9 bases aligning to TRBD2. With 6 bases clipped from V and 6 bases from J, the junction kept 8 bases outside the gene matches. The CDR3 loop spans 15 amino acids. The V gene's germline CDR1 is MNHEY and CDR2 SMNVEV (reference sequence). In nucleotides, the CDR3 is TGTGCCAGCAGGGGGAGCGGGAGGTGGTCCGGGGAGCTGTTTTTT. It encodes CASRGSGRWSGELFF.

Ten or more counts support this clonotype. The CDR3 region is CSARDHSGAGAYNEQFF. DNA of the CDR3: TGCAGTGCTAGAGACCACTCGGGAGCGGGGGCCTACAATGAGCAGTTCTTC. The V gene is TRBV20-1, the J gene TRBJ2-1, with 8 nucleotides matching TRBD2. V lost 0 bases to trimming and J lost 2 bases; unmatched junction nucleotides: 9. The germline V gene encodes CDR1 DFQATT and CDR2 SNEGSKA (reference sequence). This CDR3 region has 17 residues.

This clonotype occurred many times. The V call is TRBV5-1, the J call TRBJ2-7; D might be TRBD2 (6 bases). The length of the CDR3 is 13 residues. The germline V gene has CDR1 SGHRS and CDR2 YFSETQ. Trimming took off 4 bases at V and 5 bases at J, with 13 bases between the two ends. The CDR3 sequence is CASSTGVKDEQYF. In DNA form, the CDR3 reads TGCGCCAGCAGCACGGGGGTCAAGGACGAGCAGTACTTC.